This passage covers 3 T cell receptor beta chains from one sample sequenced in a study of T cell changes during pregnancy in multiple sclerosis. Clones were sequenced by immunoSEQ multiplex PCR, and TCRdb holds only the in-frame ones, with some missing. The repertoire has 95,000 to 100,000 clones, about 91% of them found once; the top ten carry 2.5% to 4%. The sample here was peripheral blood, taken in the second trimester of pregnancy. These receptors came from a female donor with multiple sclerosis, enrolled in a pregnancy study.

The chain links TRBV7-9 to TRBJ2-1; possible D gene TRBD1, 5 bases. Between the trimmed V and J ends, which lost 3 bases and 6 bases, there was a span of 6 bases. CDR3 length: 12 amino acids. Looked up from germline, CDR1 is SEHNR and CDR2 is FQNEAQ (reference sequence). The CDR3 loop is CASSFQGNEQFF. DNA of the CDR3: TGTGCCAGCAGCTTCCAGGGCAATGAGCAGTTCTTC.

This clone was observed a single time. V usage is TRBV7-3 and J usage is TRBJ2-5; D unresolved. The CDR3 extends over 13 amino acids. Germline loops: CDR1 SGHTA, CDR2 FQGTGA. V lost 4 bases to trimming and J lost 3 bases, with 9 bases between them. The CDR3: CASSSPEEETQYF. In DNA, the CDR3 is TGTGCCAGCAGCTCACCTGAGGAAGAGACCCAGTACTTC.

The rearrangement uses TRBV11-2 and TRBJ1-2; 9 bases map to TRBD1. This CDR3 has 14 amino acids. Germline CDR1 SGHAT, CDR2 FQNNGV. J lost 2 bases, V lost 5 bases, and 3 bases had no gene match. CDR3 amino acids: CASSPQGANYGYTF. DNA for the CDR3: TGTGCCAGCAGCCCACAGGGGGCAAACTATGGCTACACCTTC.